Presented here are 32 T cell receptor beta chains from one specimen sequenced in a study of blood T cells in healthy people across ages. Together with a sample-barcoded 5' primer, a J-beta primer mix was included in a second PCR lasting roughly 6 to 12 cycles. TCRdb redid the calling of the 5' RACE reads with MiXCR, one entry per CDR3 protein. The data show over 1.5 million distinct CDR3 sequences, about 50% seen once. Sample: blood. The receptors derive from a woman aged 40 to 55 in good health.

In this sample, this clonotype turned up once. The junction and the germline gene differ at one end; a read error may be behind it. The V gene is TRBV7-2, the J gene TRBJ2-3; TRBD2 agrees at 8 bases. CDR3 length: 16 amino acids. Germline assignment: CDR1 SGHTA and CDR2 FQGNSA. CDR3 amino acids: CASSQIAGMGADTRYF. DNA for the CDR3: TGTGCCAGCAGCCAAATAGCGGGGATGGGAGCAGATACGCGGTATTTT.

CDR3 coding DNA: TGTGCCAGCAGCACCGGGACTAGCGGGGGTGCCAAAAACATTCAGTACTTC. It encodes CASSTGTSGGAKNIQYF. V usage is TRBV6-1 and J usage is TRBJ2-4, with 14 nucleotides matching TRBD2. V was clipped by 6 bases and J by 1 base; unmatched bases: 5. Looked up from germline, CDR1 is MNHNS and CDR2 is SASEGT. This CDR3 is 17 amino acids long.

This chain links TRBV11-2 with TRBJ2-4; TRBD1 might be the D (6 bases). Germline assignment: CDR1 SGHAT and CDR2 FQNNGV. There are 16 residues in the CDR3. Trimming took 5 bases from V and 7 from J, leaving 21 bases between them. The CDR3 nucleotides read TGTGCCAGCAGCCTTCTTCCTACGACAGGACCGAACATTCAGTACTTC. It is translated as CASSLLPTTGPNIQYF.

The chain carries TRBV4-3 and TRBJ2-3; 10 positions match TRBD2. V lost 0 bases and J lost 2; bases outside the gene matches: 8. CDR3 length: 18 amino acids. The germline V gene has CDR1 LGHNA and CDR2 YSLEER. The CDR3, as DNA: TGCGCCAGCAGCCAAGATAGGAGGACTAGCGGACCCACAGATACGCAGTATTTT. Amino acids: CASSQDRRTSGPTDTQYF.

The chain recombines TRBV16 with TRBJ2-4; no clear D. TRBJ2-7 matches the DNA end more closely, so the J call is doubtful. CDR1 and CDR2 from the germline V gene are KGHSY and FQNENV. CDR3 length equals 14 residues. The CDR3 bases are TGTGCCAGCAGCCAATCGCCAGGATCCTACGAGCAGTACTTC. Translated, it gives CASSQSPGSYEQYF.

This clonotype was observed a single time. The V gene is TRBV6-2 or TRBV6-3, the J gene TRBJ2-5, with TRBD1 as a possible D gene (6 bases). The DNA matches TRBJ2-7 better at its end, which makes the J call doubtful. Per the germline V gene, CDR1 is MNHEY and CDR2 is SVGEGT. The CDR3 totals 15 residues. The CDR3 loop is CASSYPQDRHYEQYF. DNA of the CDR3: TGTGCCAGCAGTTACCCCCAGGACAGACACTACGAGCAGTACTTC.

The chain employs TRBV6-6 and TRBJ2-4; 7 bases are shared with TRBD1. V dropped 4 bases and J dropped 13; count of bases not matched to a gene: 13. CDR1 is MNHNY, CDR2 SVGAGI, per germline (reference sequence). This CDR3 region has 14 residues. In DNA form, the CDR3 reads TGTGCCAGCAGTTGGGAGACAGGGAGTAGAGAGCAGTACTTC. Protein sequence: CASSWETGSREQYF.

The chain couples TRBV28 to TRBJ2-7; 12 nucleotides line up with TRBD2. Unmatched junction bases numbered 7, after V lost 7 bases and J lost 3 bases. Germline values: CDR1 MDHEN, CDR2 SYDVKM. This CDR3 is 15 amino acids long. The DNA of the CDR3 is TGTGCCAGCACTCCTAGACTAGCGGGGGTCTACGAGCAGTACTTC. Its protein product is CASTPRLAGVYEQYF. The full variable domain, completed using reference TRBV28 and TRBJ2-7, is DVKVTQSSRYLVKRTGEKVFLECVQDMDHENMFWYRQDPGLGLRLIYFSYDVKMKEKGDIPEGYSVSREKKERFSLILESASTNQTSMYLCASTPRLAGVYEQYFGPGTRLTVT.

This rearrangement joins TRBV7-9 to TRBJ2-3; TRBD2 aligns across 12 bases. Germline CDR1 SEHNR, CDR2 FQNEAQ (reference sequence). This CDR3 comprises 15 residues. V dropped 6 bases and J dropped 6; count of bases not matched to a gene: 7. The DNA for the CDR3 is TGTGCCAGCAGGCTGACTAGCGGGGGACGGGATACGCAGTATTTT. Encoded protein: CASRLTSGGRDTQYF.

V usage is TRBV11-3 and J usage is TRBJ2-7; possible D gene TRBD2, 6 bases. The CDR3 is 14 residues long. Trimming stripped 6 bases from V and 0 bases from J, with 12 bases between. Germline CDR1 is SGHNT and CDR2 is YENEEA. The CDR3 DNA reads as TGTGCCAGCAGTAGCGGACCTTTCTCCTACGAGCAGTACTTC. Amino acid sequence: CASSSGPFSYEQYF.

The rearrangement links TRBV4-3 to TRBJ2-6, with D possibly being TRBD1 (5 bases). Germline V gene data show CDR1 as LGHNA and CDR2 as YSLEER. V was pared by 1 base and J by 0 bases, with 19 bases between. The CDR3 runs to 20 residues. CDR3: CASSQGQGSSTVSGANVLTF. The CDR3 DNA sequence: TGCGCCAGCAGCCAAGGGCAGGGTAGTTCCACCGTCTCTGGGGCCAACGTCCTGACTTTC.

V usage is TRBV7-2 and J usage is TRBJ1-5, with D maybe TRBD1 (5 bases). This CDR3 is 16 amino acids long. Germline V gene data show CDR1 as SGHTA and CDR2 as FQGNSA. V was cut by 0 bases and J by 6 bases, with 15 bases left in between. In DNA, the CDR3 is TGTGCCAGCAGCTTAGCGGCCCAGGGTCGACCTCAGCCCCAGCATTTT. Protein sequence: CASSLAAQGRPQPQHF.

This clonotype has only a few counts. The rearrangement uses TRBV10-1 and TRBJ2-7, with D hard to call. This CDR3 region has 14 residues. Looked up from germline, CDR1 is WNHNN and CDR2 is SYGVQD (reference sequence). V dropped 2 bases and J dropped 0 bases, with 8 bases sitting between them. This CDR3 reads CASSEMGTSYEQYF. CDR3 bases: TGCGCCAGCAGTGAGATGGGTACCTCCTACGAGCAGTACTTC.

In its sample, this clonotype was seen a few times. The chain joins TRBV29-1 to TRBJ2-7, with D possibly called TRBD1 or TRBD2 (5 bases each). The V end was cut by 5 bases, the J end by 7 bases, with 15 bases between. Germline CDR1 reads SQVTM; CDR2 reads ANQGSEA. The CDR3 runs to 12 residues. The CDR3 spells CSVSGTGNEQYF. In DNA, the CDR3 is TGCAGCGTTTCAGGGACGGGCAATGAGCAGTACTTC.

The V call is TRBV4-1, the J call TRBJ2-3; 8 bases are shared with TRBD2. The ends lost 2 bases at V and 5 bases at J; junction bases unmatched: 6. There are 15 residues in the CDR3. CDR1 is MGHRA and CDR2 is YSYEKL in the germline V gene. This CDR3 reads CASSQLGTRVDTQYF. The CDR3 bases are TGCGCCAGCAGCCAATTGGGGACTAGAGTAGATACGCAGTATTTT.

In its sample, this clonotype was seen a few times. This chain connects TRBV4-3 to TRBJ2-7, with 9 positions matching TRBD1. Germline-derived CDR1 and CDR2 are LGHNA and YSLEER. The CDR3 spans 16 residues. Trimming at V came to 4 bases and at J to 3 bases, leaving 10 bases not matched to a gene. The chain's CDR3 is CASSPDRGSAYYEQYF. The CDR3, as DNA: TGCGCCAGCAGCCCGGACAGGGGATCCGCTTACTACGAGCAGTACTTC.

The chain combines TRBV6-6 with TRBJ2-7, with D uncertain. With 7 bases removed from V and 0 bases from J, the gap between germline ends came to 16 bases. The CDR3 totals 15 residues. Germline lookup yields CDR1 MNHNY and CDR2 SVGAGI (reference sequence). CDR3 protein: CASTSALLNSYEQYF. CDR3 nucleotides: TGTGCCAGCACCTCGGCCTTACTGAACTCCTACGAGCAGTACTTC.

This clonotype was observed a handful of times. The CDR3 DNA is TGCAGTGCTAGTCGCTGGGGGGAGTCCTACGAGCAGTACTTC. Protein product: CSASRWGESYEQYF. The chain recombines TRBV20-1 with TRBJ2-7; D perhaps matches TRBD2 (6 bases). The CDR3 is 14 amino acids. V was clipped by 3 bases and J by 1 base, with 13 bases between them. The V gene's germline CDR1 is DFQATT and CDR2 SNEGSKA (reference sequence).

The rearrangement links TRBV7-2 to TRBJ1-4; 7 bases fit TRBD1. Germline V CDR1 and CDR2: SGHTA, FQGNSA. The junction had 13 bases not matched to a gene; V was cut back by 5 bases and J by 7 bases. The CDR3 totals 16 residues. CDR3 nucleotide sequence: TGTGCCAGCAGCCTAACCAGGGGGGGGGTCGGTGAAAAACTGTTTTTT. Translation: CASSLTRGGVGEKLFF.

This clonotype appeared a few times. V gene TRBV27 combines with J gene TRBJ2-7; no clear D gene. V lost 6 bases and J 7 bases, leaving 10 bases between the germline ends. The CDR3 extends over 11 amino acids. Per germline, CDR1 MNHEY and CDR2 SMNVEV (reference sequence). CDR3 DNA: TGTGCCAGCAGCCCCGTCCGGGAGCAGTACTTC. As protein: CASSPVREQYF.

The chain links TRBV11-1 to TRBJ2-1, with TRBD1 identical over 7 bases. Germline trimming cut 5 bases from V and 2 bases from J; bases unmatched to any gene: 9. Germline CDR1 and CDR2: SGHAT and FQDESV (reference sequence). This CDR3 has 16 amino acids. The CDR3 protein is CASSTQGRGPYNEQFF. In nucleotides, the CDR3 is TGTGCCAGCAGCACACAGGGAAGGGGGCCCTACAATGAGCAGTTCTTC. The entire variable domain, with the rest obtained from reference TRBV11-1 and TRBJ2-1, is as follows: EAEVAQSPRYKITEKSQAVAFWCDPISGHATLYWYRQILGQGPELLVQFQDESVVDDSQLPKDRFSAERLKGVDSTLKIQPAELGDSAMYLCASSTQGRGPYNEQFFGPGTRLTVL.

This clonotype occurred a few times. V gene TRBV4-3 combines with J gene TRBJ2-3; D might be TRBD1 (5 bases). Germline V lookup: CDR1 LGHNA, CDR2 YSLEER. The CDR3 spans 13 residues. V was cut by 4 bases and J by 6 bases, with 11 bases left in between. The chain's CDR3 is CASSLQAGDTQYF. The CDR3 nucleotides are TGCGCCAGCAGCCTACAGGCCGGGGATACGCAGTATTTT.

The rearrangement uses TRBV28 and TRBJ2-3, with 8 bases that match TRBD1. The V and J ends lost 7 bases and 3 bases, in that order; junction bases with no gene match: 12. Germline V gives CDR1 MDHEN, CDR2 SYDVKM. CDR3 length: 16 residues. As DNA, the CDR3 is TGTGCCAGCACGTCAGACAGGGGTATAAGGACAGATACGCAGTATTTT. Protein sequence: CASTSDRGIRTDTQYF.

The chain couples TRBV7-2 to TRBJ2-5, with 15 bases identical to TRBD2. Trimming cost V 4 bases and J 5 bases; bases outside gene matches: 11. Germline V gene data show CDR1 as SGHTA and CDR2 as FQGNSA. The CDR3 extends over 18 amino acids. CDR3 coding DNA: TGTGCCAGCAGCTGGGAGGGACTAGCGGGGGGTTTGCCGGAGACCCAGTACTTC. Translating it yields CASSWEGLAGGLPETQYF. Complete variable domain (other parts from reference TRBV7-2 and TRBJ2-5): GAGVSQSPSNKVTEKGKDVELRCDPISGHTALYWYRQSLGQGLEFLIYFQGNSAPDKSGLPSDRFSAERTGGSVSTLTIQRTQQEDSAVYLCASSWEGLAGGLPETQYFGPGTRLLVL.

This clonotype showed up just a few times. CDR3 bases: TGCGCCAGCAGCCAAGATCGTGCGACAGGGGACGAAAAACTGTTTTTT. Translating gives CASSQDRATGDEKLFF. J is TRBJ1-4 and V is TRBV4-1, with 8 positions matching TRBD1. CDR3 length: 16 amino acids. V lost 0 bases and J lost 8; bases outside the gene matches: 8. Germline lookup yields CDR1 MGHRA and CDR2 YSYEKL.

The rearrangement links TRBV3-1 to TRBJ2-6, with 8 nucleotides matching TRBD1. The CDR3 totals 20 residues. With V trimmed by 0 bases and J by 0 bases, 10 bases remained unmatched. CDR1 is LGHDT and CDR2 is YNNKEL in the germline V gene (reference sequence). The DNA of the CDR3 is TGTGCCAGCAGCCAAGAGGGACAGGACCTAGGGGGCTCTGGGGCCAACGTCCTGACTTTC. As protein: CASSQEGQDLGGSGANVLTF.

V and J are TRBV24-1 and TRBJ2-3; no clear D gene. V lost 6 bases and J lost 5, with 5 bases in between. The CDR3 has 11 residues. Germline CDR1 reads KGHDR; CDR2 reads SFDVKD. For the CDR3, the DNA is TGTGCCACCAGTATGGGAGATACGCAGTATTTT. This codes for CATSMGDTQYF.

The genes are TRBV20-1 and TRBJ2-1, with 15 positions matching TRBD2. Germline V CDR1 and CDR2: DFQATT, SNEGSKA (reference sequence). The V segment lost 4 bases and the J segment 6 bases; nucleotides outside the gene matches: 16. The CDR3 is made up of 19 amino acids. The CDR3 loop is CSATGLAGGLMRGGNEQFF. CDR3 sequence (DNA): TGCAGTGCTACGGGACTAGCGGGGGGCCTTATGAGAGGGGGCAATGAGCAGTTCTTC.

The rearrangement joins TRBV4-3 to TRBJ1-6, with TRBD1 matching over 8 bases. This CDR3 spans 16 amino acids. The ends lost 3 bases at V and 9 bases at J; junction bases unmatched: 10. Germline CDR1 reads LGHNA; CDR2 reads YSLEER. CDR3 in DNA: TGCGCCAGCAGCCAGGGAGAGGACAGGGAAAGTTCACCCCTCCACTTT. It encodes CASSQGEDRESSPLHF.

The chain is built from TRBV14 and TRBJ1-6; the D gene is possibly TRBD1 (5 bases). The V gene lost 8 bases and the J gene lost 7 bases, with 15 bases spanning the gap. CDR1 is SGHDN and CDR2 is FVKESK in the germline V gene. The CDR3 length is 14 residues. The CDR3 DNA sequence: TGTGCCAGCGCTTCAGGGACGGCAAATTCACCCCTCCACTTT. Translation gives CASASGTANSPLHF.

V is TRBV7-8 and J is TRBJ2-3; TRBD2 aligns across 10 bases. Germline CDR1 reads SGHVS; CDR2 reads FQNEAQ. V was clipped by 1 base and J by 5 bases; unmatched bases: 6. There are 16 residues in the CDR3. CDR3: CASSLGVRTSGDTQYF. The CDR3 DNA follows: TGTGCCAGCAGCTTAGGAGTAAGGACTAGCGGAGATACGCAGTATTTT.

This clonotype was counted between two and nine times. The V call is TRBV13, the J call TRBJ2-7; TRBD2 aligns across 11 bases. The ends lost 5 bases at V and 4 bases at J; junction bases unmatched: 4. Germline CDR1 is PRHDT and CDR2 is FYEKMQ (reference sequence). This CDR3 is 14 amino acids long. Here the CDR3 DNA reads TGTGCCAGCAGCGGGGGACTAGCGGAGTACGAGCAGTACTTC. Residues: CASSGGLAEYEQYF.